This T cell receptor (beta chain) is from a study of T cells in Graves' hyperthyroidism and ophthalmopathy. General study findings and limits: Blood shared most expanded thyroid clonotypes above 0.001.

Germline loops: CDR1 SEHNR, CDR2 FQNEAQ (reference sequence). Deletions cut 8 bases from V and 0 bases from J, with 11 bases between. The CDR3 runs 13 residues. This clonotype showed up many times. Its antigen is currently unknown. Amplification of TCR beta CDR3 regions was performed using RNA transcripts as template. First-round RT-PCR targeting the TCR CDR3 was performed with the HTBI primer set. TCRdb re-called the multiplex PCR reads through MiXCR, storing one row per CDR3 protein. The sample lists about 740,000 distinct CDR3 sequences, 11% to 15% occurring once. Researchers defined stable Graves' hyperthyroidism as no ophthalmopathy progression within 18 months.

Specimen: blood. The chain employs TRBV7-9 and TRBJ2-7; D is undetermined. The receptor was derived from a young woman with Graves' hyperthyroidism. This CDR3 is CASGSSNSYEQYF. CDR3 nucleotides: TGTGCCAGCGGGTCTTCAAACTCCTACGAGCAGTACTTC.